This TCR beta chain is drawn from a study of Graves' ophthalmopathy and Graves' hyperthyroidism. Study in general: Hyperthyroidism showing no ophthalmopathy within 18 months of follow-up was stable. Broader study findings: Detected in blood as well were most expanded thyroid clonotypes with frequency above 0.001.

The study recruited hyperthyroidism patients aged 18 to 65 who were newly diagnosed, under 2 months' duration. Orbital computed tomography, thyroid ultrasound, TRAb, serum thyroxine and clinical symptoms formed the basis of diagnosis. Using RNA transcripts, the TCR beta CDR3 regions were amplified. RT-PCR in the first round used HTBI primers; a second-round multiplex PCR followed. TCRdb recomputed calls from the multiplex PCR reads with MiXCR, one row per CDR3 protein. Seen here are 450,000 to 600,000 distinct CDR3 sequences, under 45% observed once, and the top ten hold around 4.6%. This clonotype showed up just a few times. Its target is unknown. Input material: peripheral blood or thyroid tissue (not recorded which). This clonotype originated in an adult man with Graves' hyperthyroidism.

The CDR3 region is CASSQVSGWETQYF. Written as DNA, the CDR3 is TGTGCCAGCAGCCAAGTGTCAGGGTGGGAGACCCAGTACTTC. The chain couples TRBV3-1 to TRBJ2-5; D perhaps matches TRBD1 (5 bases). The V gene's germline CDR1 is LGHDT and CDR2 YNNKEL (reference sequence). This CDR3 region has 14 residues. Between the trimmed V and J ends, which lost 1 base and 5 bases, there was a span of 11 bases.